This is a list of T cell receptor beta chains from one sample in a study of breast tumors, draining lymph nodes, adjacent tissues. TCRdb passed the multiplex PCR reads through MiXCR, listing each CDR3 protein once. The sample lists 150,000 to 200,000 distinct CDR3 sequences; roughly 31% were seen once. The sequenced sample consisted of axillary lymph node tissue. The receptor set was obtained from a female donor with breast cancer. Some clones in this sample may be carry-over from other donors' samples. CDR3s include the opening cysteine and the closing phenylalanine or tryptophan. The order of the fields is clone size, J gene, D gene, V gene, CDR3 DNA, CDR3 protein. The D gene is left open where the match is weak. Size values are once, few and many counts, or a class for expanded clones, and some rows have none.

many TRBJ2-7 TRBD1 TRBV20-1 TGCAGTGCTAGAATTCAGGGGGCGCGGGCCTACGAGCAGTACTTC CSARIQGARAYEQYF
many TRBJ1-2 . TRBV3-1 TGTGCCAGCAGCCAAGGGGGACAACATGGCTACACCTTC CASSQGGQHGYTF
. TRBJ2-1 TRBD1 TRBV24-1 TGTGCCACCAGTGCAAACAGGGGCTCCTACAATGAGCAGTTCTTC CATSANRGSYNEQFF
few TRBJ2-2 . TRBV30 TGTGCCTGGACCCGGAAGACAACGAACACCGGGGAGCTGTTTTTT CAWTRKTTNTGELFF
many TRBJ1-2 . TRBV7-8 TGTGCCAGCAGCTTAGTCCCGGGTCTCAGCTATGGCTACCCCTTC CASSLVPGLSYGYPF
many TRBJ1-6 . TRBV6-5 TGTGCCAGCAGTCCCCCGCGGGGGGTCGGGTCACCCCTCCACTTT CASSPPRGVGSPLHF
many TRBJ2-3 . TRBV4-2 TGTGCCAGCAGCCAAGATCATCCAGATACGCAGTATTTT CASSQDHPDTQYF
many TRBJ2-7 TRBD2 TRBV7-6 TGTGCCAGCAGCTTTTCTAGCGGGAGTGGGTACGAGCAGTACTTC CASSFSSGSGYEQYF
many TRBJ1-6 . TRBV28 TGTGCCAGCAGCCCCAGGGAGGGCTATAATTCACCCCTCCACTTT CASSPREGYNSPLHF
. TRBJ2-5 TRBD2 TRBV7-2 TGTGCCAGCAGCTTGGGTCTAGCGGGGGGCGGGGAGACCCAGTGCTTC CASSLGLAGGGETQCF
many TRBJ2-2 . TRBV5-8 TGTGCCAGCAGCTTGAGGTCTCAGACCGGGGAGCTGTTTTTT CASSLRSQTGELFF
. TRBJ2-7 TRBD2 TRBV11-2 TGTGCCAGCAGCTTTAGCGGGAGGACCTCCTACGAGCAGTACTTC CASSFSGRTSYEQYF
many TRBJ2-7 TRBD2 TRBV6-2/TRBV6-3 TGTGCCACCCTCCGGGAGGGGCTGGCCGTCTACGAGCAGTACTTC CATLREGLAVYEQYF
many TRBJ2-3 TRBD2 TRBV28 TGTGCCAGCAGTCTCCAAAGCGGGAGTTACGCAGATACGCAGTATTTT CASSLQSGSYADTQYF
. TRBJ2-4 . TRBV12-3/TRBV12-4 TGTGCCAGCAGTTTGGAGTCCACTCAAAACATTCAGTACTTC CASSLESTQNIQYF
many TRBJ2-5 . TRBV20-1 TGCAGTGCTAGAGTCCTCCATCAGACCCAGTACTTC CSARVLHQTQYF
. TRBJ2-3 . TRBV6-2/TRBV6-3 TGTGCCAGCAGGTCGTCCGCCGCCACAGATACGCAGTATTTT CASRSSAATDTQYF
many TRBJ1-5 TRBD1 TRBV18 TGTGCCAGCTCACGACAGGGGCCTTATAGCAATCAGCCCCAGCATTTT CASSRQGPYSNQPQHF
. TRBJ1-4 TRBD1 TRBV20-1 TGCAGTGCTAGAGTTCGGACAGGGCTGGAAAAACTGTTTTTT CSARVRTGLEKLFF
many TRBJ2-1 TRBD2 TRBV5-6 TGTGCCAGCAGCTTGCGACTAGCGGGCAATGAGCAGTTCTTC CASSLRLAGNEQFF
many TRBJ2-1 TRBD1 TRBV6-6 TGTGCCAGCAGTTACTCGACCGGGACAGGGGACAATGAGCAGTTCTTC CASSYSTGTGDNEQFF
. TRBJ1-4 . TRBV2 TGTGCCAGCAGTGAAGGGGTTTGGAATGAAAAACTGTTTTTT CASSEGVWNEKLFF
many TRBJ2-7 . TRBV2 TGTGCCAGCAGTGTTCGGTCTGACCACGAGCAGTACTTC CASSVRSDHEQYF
. TRBJ1-6 . TRBV20-1 TGCAGCTTGATGGGGAAATATAATTCACCCCTCCACTTT CSLMGKYNSPLHF
many TRBJ1-2 . TRBV5-6 TGTGCCAGCACCACCATACGGGGAATGGCGGAGGGCTACACCTTC CASTTIRGMAEGYTF
many TRBJ1-2 . TRBV20-1 TGCAGTGCTAGGGGGCAGGGTATCTATGGCTACACCTTC CSARGQGIYGYTF
. TRBJ2-5 TRBD2 TRBV12-3/TRBV12-4 TGTGCCAGCAGTGCCGCGGGGGGGCAGCAAGAGACCCAGTACTTC CASSAAGGQQETQYF
many TRBJ2-7 TRBD1 TRBV20-1 TGCAGTGCTACCCTCGGGACAGGGCGCTACGAGCAGTACTTC CSATLGTGRYEQYF
. TRBJ2-3 . TRBV2 TGTGCCAGCAGGGGGACGCGGCGGGATACGCAGTATTTT CASRGTRRDTQYF
many TRBJ1-3 . TRBV6-2/TRBV6-3 TGTGCCAGCAGTTACACCGACGGGGCTGGAAACACCATATATTTT CASSYTDGAGNTIYF
. TRBJ2-1 TRBD2 TRBV6-2/TRBV6-3 TGTGCCAGCAGTGATTACTATAGCGGGAATGAGCAGTCCTTC CASSDYYSGNEQSF
. TRBJ1-3 TRBD1 TRBV7-8 TGTGCCAGCAGCTTAGATAGGACAGGGTCTAACACCATATATTTT CASSLDRTGSNTIYF
many TRBJ2-3 TRBD2 TRBV5-1 TGCGCCAGCAGCAATAGCGGGAGGGCCCCAGATACGCAGTATTTT CASSNSGRAPDTQYF
. TRBJ2-7 . TRBV6-2/TRBV6-3 TGTGCCAGCAGTCACTCGCGGAAGGAGCAGTACTTC CASSHSRKEQYF
many TRBJ2-7 . TRBV14 TGTGCCAGCAGCCAAGTCCTTAGAGGGGGCGAGCAGTACTTC CASSQVLRGGEQYF
many TRBJ2-3 TRBD2 TRBV20-1 TGCAGTGCCGGGAGCGGGAGCCCAGATACGCAGTATTTT CSAGSGSPDTQYF
. TRBJ2-1 TRBD2 TRBV12-3/TRBV12-4 TGTGCCAGCAGTTCAACTAGCGGGAGTAATGAGCAGTTCTTC CASSSTSGSNEQFF
many TRBJ2-5 TRBD2 TRBV11-2 TGTGCCAGCAGCTTAAGACTAGCGGGAGTAGGGGAGACCCAGTACTTC CASSLRLAGVGETQYF
. TRBJ1-6 TRBD1 TRBV20-1 TGCAGTGCTAGAGATCCCAGCCGGGACAGTGGTAATTCACCCCTCCACTTT CSARDPSRDSGNSPLHF
many TRBJ2-5 TRBD1 TRBV29-1 TGCAGCGTTGAAGAGGCAGGGGGAGAGACCCAGTACTTC CSVEEAGGETQYF
many TRBJ2-1 TRBD2 TRBV19 TGTGCCAGTACCACTAGGAGACTAGCGGGGGCTGGGGGGCCAAATGAGCAGTTCTTC CASTTRRLAGAGGPNEQFF
many TRBJ2-3 TRBD2 TRBV5-1 TGCGCCAGCAGCTTGGGGACTAGCTTGGATACGCAGTATTTT CASSLGTSLDTQYF
. TRBJ1-1 TRBD1 TRBV30 TGTGCCTGGAGTGGGGGACAGGGGGCAAGGGGCACTGAAGCTTTCTTT CAWSGGQGARGTEAFF
few TRBJ1-3 TRBD1 TRBV18 TGTGCCAGCTCACCGCGGGGACAGGGGACTGGAAACACCATATATTTT CASSPRGQGTGNTIYF
many TRBJ2-3 . TRBV10-3 TGTGCCATCAGTGTAGGGGTAACAGATACGCAGTATTTT CAISVGVTDTQYF
many TRBJ1-6 . TRBV5-1 TGCGCCAGCAGCCGGTCGATGGACAATTCACCCCTCCACTTT CASSRSMDNSPLHF
many TRBJ1-5 . TRBV20-1 TGCAGTGCTAGGGATCAATCCCATCAGCCCCAGCATTTT CSARDQSHQPQHF
many TRBJ1-5 TRBD1 TRBV15 TGTGCCACCAGCAGGCGGACAGGTGGCGGTCAGCCCCAGCATTTT CATSRRTGGGQPQHF
many TRBJ2-7 . TRBV5-1 TGCGCCAGCAGCTTGGTATCTATCCCGGGGGAGCAGTACTTC CASSLVSIPGEQYF
. TRBJ1-1 TRBD1 TRBV5-6 TGTGCCAGCAGCCCCACGGACAGGTTGGGCACTGAAGCTTTCTTT CASSPTDRLGTEAFF
many TRBJ2-4 . TRBV7-9 TGTGCCAGCAGCTTAGGGAGGGGGCGGGTGGACATTCAGTACTTC CASSLGRGRVDIQYF
. TRBJ2-3 . TRBV2 TGTGCCAGCAGCCTCGGGAGTTCCCCAGATACGCAGTATTTT CASSLGSSPDTQYF
many TRBJ2-1 TRBD1 TRBV5-1 TGCGCCAGCAGCCCCGGGGACAGAGACAATGAGCAGTTCTTC CASSPGDRDNEQFF
. TRBJ2-1 . TRBV11-1 TGTGCCAGCAGCTTAGAGAGGTTGAATGAGCAGTTCTTC CASSLERLNEQFF
. TRBJ1-2 . TRBV5-5 TGTGCCAGCAGCGTATACAGGGAGGGCTACACCTTC CASSVYREGYTF
few TRBJ1-2 . TRBV6-5 TGTGCCAGCAGGCACAAGCCGGACAGCTATGGCTACACCTTC CASRHKPDSYGYTF
many TRBJ2-5 . TRBV5-1 TGCGCCAGCAGTCTTAACAGGGACGAGACCCAGTACTTC CASSLNRDETQYF
many TRBJ1-4 . TRBV4-1 TGCGCCAGCAGCCAAGATCGTGGGGGGATTTTAGCAAAACTGTTTTTT CASSQDRGGILAKLFF
many TRBJ1-2 . TRBV29-1 TGCAGCGTTGTCGAGGCTAACTATGGCTACACCTTC CSVVEANYGYTF